A selection of T cell receptor beta chains follows, all from one sample in a study of blood T cell repertoires in COVID-19. The assay was immunoSEQ multiplex PCR, and TCRdb's table has in-frame clones only and misses some. There are more than 150,000 clones in the sample; approximately 84% occur only once, and about 7% lies in the top ten. Material for sequencing was peripheral blood. The receptors derive from a human donor in a cohort sampled during active COVID-19. Both conserved end residues are part of each CDR3. A D gene is named only where the DNA matches it firmly. Clone size appears in some rows only: once, few, many, or a class for an expanded clone.

>TRBJ2-2|once|TRBD2|TRBV3-1/TRBV3-2
CASSQAPGLVNTGELFF
TGTGCCAGCAGCCAAGCTCCGGGACTAGTTAACACCGGGGAGCTGTTTTTT
>TRBJ1-4|NA|NA|TRBV27
CASSLDGGLGEKLFF
TGTGCCAGCAGTTTAGACGGGGGGCTTGGCGAAAAACTGTTTTTT
>TRBJ1-1|NA|NA|TRBV12-3/TRBV12-4
CASSLHRPTEAFF
TGTGCCAGCAGTTTACACAGGCCTACTGAAGCTTTCTTT
>TRBJ2-1|NA|TRBD2|TRBV19
CASSPLAGGLNEQFF
TGTGCCAGTAGTCCTTTAGCGGGGGGGCTCAATGAGCAGTTCTTC
>TRBJ2-2|NA|NA|TRBV12-3/TRBV12-4
CAIPSARRGELFF
TGTGCCATTCCGTCGGCTAGGCGCGGGGAGCTGTTTTTT
>TRBJ1-6|NA|NA|TRBV19
CASSPRTDSPLHF
TGTGCCAGTAGTCCCCGCACGGATTCACCCCTCCACTTT
>TRBJ1-5|once|NA|TRBV4-1
CASSFQQGGGNQPQHF
TGCGCCAGCAGCTTCCAACAGGGTGGTGGCAATCAGCCCCAGCATTTT
>TRBJ2-1|NA|NA|TRBV19
CASSIVQGPYNEQFF
TGTGCCAGTAGTATCGTACAGGGACCCTACAATGAGCAGTTCTTC
>TRBJ2-3|NA|NA|TRBV5-6
CASSLRFNRDLTDTQYF
TGTGCCAGCAGCTTGAGGTTTAACAGGGACCTCACAGATACGCAGTATTTT
>TRBJ2-1|few|NA|TRBV11-3
CASSLGEFPYNEQFF
TGTGCCAGCAGCTTAGGAGAATTTCCCTACAATGAGCAGTTCTTC
>TRBJ2-1|NA|TRBD2|TRBV5-6
CASSRGAYNEQFF
TGTGCCAGCAGCCGGGGGGCCTACAATGAGCAGTTCTTC
>TRBJ2-7|NA|NA|TRBV3-1/TRBV3-2
CASSQRQSYEQYF
TGTGCCAGCAGCCAAAGACAGAGCTACGAGCAGTACTTC
>TRBJ1-1|once|NA|TRBV4-1
CASSQPYRDNTEAFF
TGCGCCAGCAGCCAACCTTACAGGGACAACACTGAAGCTTTCTTT
>TRBJ1-3|NA|NA|TRBV5-6
CASSLAGIGNTIYF
TGTGCCAGCAGCTTGGCAGGGATCGGAAACACCATATATTTT
>TRBJ1-1|NA|NA|TRBV21-1
CASSNRREGPSAFF
TGTGCCAGCAGCAACCGGAGAGAGGGTCCGTCGGCTTTCTTT
>TRBJ1-3|few|NA|TRBV7-9
CASSLVQVSGNTIYF
TGTGCCAGCAGCTTAGTCCAGGTCTCTGGAAACACCATATATTTT
>TRBJ2-3|NA|NA|TRBV7-2
CASTRERTDTQYF
TGTGCCAGCACCAGGGAACGCACAGATACGCAGTATTTT
>TRBJ2-3|NA|TRBD1|TRBV7-9
CASSFYPGTGTSTDTQYF
TGTGCCAGCAGCTTTTATCCCGGGACAGGGACTAGCACAGATACGCAGTATTTT
>TRBJ2-1|NA|NA|TRBV11-2
CASGGILYSYNEQFF
TGTGCCAGCGGCGGGATCTTGTACTCCTACAATGAGCAGTTCTTC
>TRBJ2-5|NA|NA|TRBV5-5
CASSLGRGIETQYF
TGTGCCAGCAGCTTAGGCAGGGGCATAGAGACCCAGTACTTC
>TRBJ2-3|NA|TRBD2|TRBV18
CASSPRTSGGLTDTQYF
TGTGCCAGCTCACCCAGGACTAGCGGGGGTTTGACAGATACGCAGTATTTT
>TRBJ1-2|NA|TRBD1|TRBV4-1
CASSQWTGPDYGYTF
TGCGCCAGCAGCCAATGGACAGGGCCGGACTATGGCTACACCTTC
>TRBJ2-2|few|NA|TRBV2
CASSDAVGGGELFF
TGTGCCAGCAGTGACGCTGTTGGCGGTGGGGAGCTGTTTTTT
>TRBJ1-5|NA|TRBD1|TRBV6-2/TRBV6-3
CASSYEDREGNQPQHF
TGTGCCAGCAGTTACGAGGACAGGGAGGGCAATCAGCCCCAGCATTTT
>TRBJ1-1|NA|TRBD1|TRBV5-1
CASSRGTVNTEAFF
TGCGCCAGCAGCAGAGGGACAGTGAACACTGAAGCTTTCTTT
>TRBJ1-1|NA|NA|TRBV4-1
CASSQEGAGARAEAFF
TGCGCCAGCAGCCAAGAAGGCGCGGGGGCGAGGGCTGAAGCTTTCTTT
>TRBJ1-4|NA|TRBD1|TRBV29-1
CSVEDRSNEKLFF
TGCAGCGTCGAGGACAGGTCTAATGAAAAACTGTTTTTT
>TRBJ1-1|NA|TRBD1|TRBV2
CASRLRTGGTEAFF
TGTGCCAGCAGGTTACGGACAGGGGGAACTGAAGCTTTCTTT
>TRBJ1-6|few|TRBD1|TRBV7-3
CASSLGQDNSPLHF
TGTGCCAGCAGCTTAGGACAGGATAATTCACCCCTCCACTTT
>TRBJ2-5|NA|NA|TRBV6-4
CARRTGRKAQYF
TGTGCCAGAAGGACTGGCCGGAAGGCCCAGTACTTC
>TRBJ2-7|NA|NA|TRBV21-1
CASSKNWTPPSYEQYF
TGTGCCAGCAGCAAAAATTGGACACCCCCGTCCTACGAGCAGTACTTC
>TRBJ2-5|NA|TRBD2|TRBV9
CASSVGISGQETQYF
TGTGCCAGCAGCGTAGGAATTAGCGGGCAAGAGACCCAGTACTTC
>TRBJ2-7|NA|NA|TRBV4-1
CASSQGTVTMTYEQYF
TGCGCCAGCAGCCAAGGGACAGTAACTATGACCTACGAGCAGTACTTC
>TRBJ1-6|NA|NA|TRBV10-3
CAISGSGDNSPLHF
TGTGCCATCAGTGGTTCAGGGGATAATTCACCCCTCCACTTT
>TRBJ2-7|NA|NA|TRBV29-1
CSAGFSGLLGEQYF
TGCAGCGCTGGATTCAGCGGTTTATTGGGGGAGCAGTACTTC
>TRBJ1-2|NA|NA|TRBV6-5
CASSYSRVPHYGYTF
TGTGCCAGCAGTTACTCGAGGGTCCCCCACTATGGCTACACCTTC
>TRBJ2-5|NA|NA|TRBV4-1
CASSPSSGDQETQYF
TGCGCCAGCAGCCCATCCTCCGGGGACCAAGAGACCCAGTACTTC
>TRBJ1-5|once|TRBD1|TRBV12-3/TRBV12-4
CASSIGQDQPQHF
TGTGCCAGCAGTATAGGACAGGATCAGCCCCAGCATTTT
>TRBJ1-2|NA|NA|TRBV15
CATSRETGSGYTF
TGTGCCACCAGCAGGGAAACAGGGAGCGGCTACACCTTC
>TRBJ1-1|NA|TRBD1|TRBV2
CASSPGTVMNTEAFF
TGTGCCAGCAGTCCCGGGACAGTTATGAACACTGAAGCTTTCTTT
>TRBJ1-6|NA|TRBD1|TRBV2
CASSGTGINSPLHF
TGTGCCAGCAGTGGGACAGGGATAAATTCACCCCTCCACTTT
>TRBJ1-1|NA|NA|TRBV7-9
CASSYVTHTEAFF
TGTGCCAGCAGCTACGTGACACACACTGAAGCTTTCTTT
>TRBJ2-7|NA|TRBD1|TRBV6-5
CASSYSTGGSYEQYF
TGTGCCAGCAGTTACTCGACAGGGGGCTCCTACGAGCAGTACTTC
>TRBJ1-2|NA|TRBD1|TRBV13
CASSLGAQGNYGYTF
TGTGCCAGCAGCTTAGGCGCACAGGGGAACTATGGCTACACCTTC
>TRBJ2-1|NA|NA|TRBV2
CASSEAQGTYNEQFF
TGTGCCAGCAGTGAAGCGCAGGGGACCTACAATGAGCAGTTCTTC
>TRBJ2-1|NA|TRBD2|TRBV7-8
CASSLAQSGGAGNEQFF
TGTGCCAGCAGCTTAGCGCAATCCGGGGGGGCCGGCAATGAGCAGTTCTTC
>TRBJ1-1|few|NA|TRBV5-4
CASSLGGRGSAEAFF
TGTGCCAGCAGCTTGGGTGGCAGGGGATCTGCTGAAGCTTTCTTT